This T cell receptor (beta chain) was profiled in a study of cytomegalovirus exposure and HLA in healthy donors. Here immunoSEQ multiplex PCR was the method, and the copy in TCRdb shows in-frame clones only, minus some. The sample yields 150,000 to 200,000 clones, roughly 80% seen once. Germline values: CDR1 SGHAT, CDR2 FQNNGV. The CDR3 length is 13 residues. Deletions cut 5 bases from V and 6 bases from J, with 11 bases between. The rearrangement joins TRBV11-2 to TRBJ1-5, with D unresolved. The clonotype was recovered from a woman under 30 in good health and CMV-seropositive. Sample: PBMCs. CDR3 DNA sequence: TGTGCCAGCAGCACCACACGCGGTCAGCCCCAGCATTTT. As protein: CASSTTRGQPQHF.